A selection of T cell receptor beta chains follows, all from one sample in a study of blood T cells in healthy people across ages. In TCRdb, the 5' RACE reads were re-called with MiXCR into one record per CDR3 protein. Altogether roughly 1,500,000 distinct CDR3 sequences are present, around 42% being singletons, with the ten largest covering 7.9%. Sequenced: blood. The receptors shown here come from a woman between 18 and 30 years old in good health. The CDR3 runs from the conserved cysteine through the conserved F or W. The D gene is left open where the match is weak. Clone size is shown for a subset of rows, as once, few, many or a class of expanded clone.

d_call: TRBD2
v_call: TRBV9
j_call: TRBJ2-1
clone_size: many
cdr3_nt: TGTGCCAGCAGCGTAGGGACTAGCGGGGCCAATGAGCAGTTCTTC
cdr3_aa: CASSVGTSGANEQFF

d_call: NA
v_call: TRBV12-3/TRBV12-4
j_call: TRBJ2-4
clone_size: few
cdr3_nt: TGTGCCAGCAGTTTAGATACAGGGTCGGGACTCTTAGCCAAAAACATTCAGTACTTC
cdr3_aa: CASSLDTGSGLLAKNIQYF

d_call: NA
v_call: TRBV4-2
j_call: TRBJ2-1
clone_size: NA
cdr3_nt: TGTGCCAGCAGCCAAGATCGCCCAACGGGTTACAATGAGCAGTTCTTC
cdr3_aa: CASSQDRPTGYNEQFF

d_call: TRBD2
v_call: TRBV12-3/TRBV12-4
j_call: TRBJ2-3
clone_size: NA
cdr3_nt: TGTGCCAGCAGGCTACTAGCGGGAGGCCCCGCAGATACGCAGTATTTT
cdr3_aa: CASRLLAGGPADTQYF

d_call: NA
v_call: TRBV7-2
j_call: TRBJ2-2
clone_size: NA
cdr3_nt: TGTGCCAGCAGCTTTAAGGGGGGCACCGGGGAGCTGTTTTTT
cdr3_aa: CASSFKGGTGELFF

d_call: TRBD1
v_call: TRBV7-9
j_call: TRBJ1-2
clone_size: NA
cdr3_nt: TGTGCCAGCAGCTCGAGGGGACAGGGGGCGAGGGCCAACACCTTC
cdr3_aa: CASSSRGQGARANTF

d_call: NA
v_call: TRBV20-1
j_call: TRBJ1-2
clone_size: few
cdr3_nt: TGCAGTGCTGTTCCCAGAGCCGCTCTGGATGGCTACACCTTC
cdr3_aa: CSAVPRAALDGYTF

d_call: TRBD2
v_call: TRBV20-1
j_call: TRBJ2-1
clone_size: NA
cdr3_nt: TGCAGTGCTAGAGGGACTAGCCAGGGGTACAATGAGCAGTTCTTC
cdr3_aa: CSARGTSQGYNEQFF

d_call: TRBD2
v_call: TRBV7-8
j_call: TRBJ2-4
clone_size: NA
cdr3_nt: TGTGCCAGCAGCTTAGGAGGGACTAGGAAAAACATTCAGTACTTC
cdr3_aa: CASSLGGTRKNIQYF

d_call: NA
v_call: TRBV29-1
j_call: TRBJ1-1
clone_size: NA
cdr3_nt: TGCAGCGTTGAAGGAGGGGTTCTGGTAAGGTCGGTGAACACTGAAGCTTTCTTT
cdr3_aa: CSVEGGVLVRSVNTEAFF

d_call: NA
v_call: TRBV7-2
j_call: TRBJ2-3
clone_size: NA
cdr3_nt: TGTGCCAGCAGCTCCGAGAGGGTGAGCACAGATACGCAGTATTTT
cdr3_aa: CASSSERVSTDTQYF

d_call: TRBD2
v_call: TRBV7-2
j_call: TRBJ2-7
clone_size: NA
cdr3_nt: TGTGCCAGCAGTCAACCCGCCGGGACTAGCTGGTACGAGCAGTACTTC
cdr3_aa: CASSQPAGTSWYEQYF

d_call: NA
v_call: TRBV6-6
j_call: TRBJ1-2
clone_size: once
cdr3_nt: TGTGCCAGCAGGCCCAGCCAGGGAGAGCGGGGTGGCTACACCTTC
cdr3_aa: CASRPSQGERGGYTF

d_call: NA
v_call: TRBV11-2
j_call: TRBJ2-3
clone_size: NA
cdr3_nt: TGTTCCAGCAGCAAGGGACCCGATACGCAGTATTTT
cdr3_aa: CSSSKGPDTQYF

d_call: TRBD1
v_call: TRBV7-3
j_call: TRBJ2-2
clone_size: NA
cdr3_nt: TGTGCCAGCAGCCAAGTCGGACAGGGGAACACCGGGGAGCTGTTTTTT
cdr3_aa: CASSQVGQGNTGELFF

d_call: TRBD2
v_call: TRBV9
j_call: TRBJ2-1
clone_size: few
cdr3_nt: TGTGCCAGCAGCGTAGGGAGCGGGGGCGGGTACAATGAGCAGTTCTTC
cdr3_aa: CASSVGSGGGYNEQFF

d_call: NA
v_call: TRBV21-1
j_call: TRBJ1-2
clone_size: NA
cdr3_nt: TGTGCCAGCAGCAAAGAAGCGGCGGGAGCTAACTATGGCTACACCTTC
cdr3_aa: CASSKEAAGANYGYTF